This T cell receptor beta chain was observed in a study of OX40 agonist ivuxolimab in advanced cancers. The study in broad terms: Ivuxolimab, which targeted the costimulatory receptor OX40 (CD134), was an agonistic, fully human IgG2 monoclonal antibody. Intravenous ivuxolimab was administered to patients every 2 weeks at six dose levels: 0.01, 0.1, 0.3, 1.5, 3 and 10 mg/kg. Prior anti-PD-1, anti-PD-L1 or anti-CTLA-4 therapy was permitted, and about two fifths of dose-escalation patients had received checkpoint inhibitors. Peripheral TCRbeta sequencing was intended to test whether TCR sequence diversity was altered and clonal T-cell expansion was caused by ivuxolimab. The paper covers the monotherapy dose-escalation part of the phase I ivuxolimab trial, which included N of about 50 patients. The dose-escalation cohort was around 84% male with a mean age of about 65 years, ranging from 23 to 79. Of the 50 or so patients in dose escalation, 19 had hepatocellular carcinoma, about 15 had melanoma, 9 had renal cell carcinoma and 9 had head and neck cancer. Partial responses were achieved by three dose-escalation patients, of whom one had hepatocellular carcinoma and two had cutaneous melanoma.

Germline trimming: 4 bases from V, 9 bases from J; junction bases outside gene matches: 7. CDR1 and CDR2, per the germline V gene (reference sequence), are SGHNT and YYREEE. The CDR3 has 13 amino acids, counting the end cysteine and phenylalanine. Only the CDR3 part of the read is kept: 39 bases, read in frame from the first base. As concerns this clone: It lacks a known antigen. No base quality values were provided; no much bigger clone lies one nucleotide off.

The trial excluded patients who had a history of autoimmune disease or who were on systemic immunosuppression. Peripheral blood for TCR sequencing was collected from all dose cohorts at baseline, on cycle 4 day 1, and on cycle 7 day 1. The samples were taken from a phase I, first-in-human, multicenter, open-label dose-escalation trial of ivuxolimab. The trial enrolled adults with locally advanced or metastatic head and neck squamous cell, hepatocellular, melanoma or renal cell carcinoma. Before TCR sequencing, CD4+ T cells and CD8+ T cells were sorted from peripheral blood as separate populations. To sequence the TCRbeta CDR3 region, genomic DNA was isolated from the sorted cells. The immunoSEQ Assay was used to sequence the TCRbeta CDR3 regions. TCRdb re-hosts the immuneACCESS table, in-frame sequences only. Its copies lack some clones; in the studies checked, an unresolved V gene accounts for under half of them, and the cause for the rest is not known. This sample has tens of thousands of clones in its table, and around 85% of those were observed once. About 0.83% of the sample is held by the ten biggest clonotypes.

The paper as a whole reports these results and caveats: Antigen specificity was not determined for the clonally expanded peripheral T cells. Low levels of normalized T-cell clonal expansion were also seen in some nonresponding patients. In partial responders in the 0.1-3.0 mg/kg groups, normalized peripheral clonal expansion was found to be among the lowest, especially among CD8+ T cells. At doses from 0.1 to 3.0 mg/kg, clonal expansion was seen in both CD4+ and CD8+ blood T cells between baseline and week 6. After ivuxolimab, CD8+ T cells had more expanded clones than CD4+ T cells on average.

The sequencing used CD4+ or CD8+ T cells sorted from blood, collected in a trial of the OX40 agonist ivuxolimab. Rearrangement joined TRBV5-4 to TRBJ1-3; TRBD1 matches 7 bases in the middle. The TCR comes from an adult with an advanced solid tumor such as melanoma, head and neck, liver or kidney cancer. The CDR3 region has the sequence CASSRDRETTIYF. The DNA is as follows: TGTGCCAGCAGCAGAGACAGGGAAACCACCATATATTTT.